Listed below are T cell receptor beta chains from one sample, sequenced in a study of blood T cell repertoires in COVID-19. Some clones are missing from TCRdb's copy, which holds only in-frame ones; the method was immunoSEQ multiplex PCR. The sample has 190,000 or so clones; approximately 87% are singletons. Source material: peripheral blood. These receptors originate from a woman aged 18-29 years who had recovered from COVID-19. The CDR3 runs from the conserved cysteine through the conserved F or W. Fields, in order: clone size, V gene, J gene, D gene, CDR3 protein, CDR3 DNA. A D gene is named only where the DNA matches it firmly. Clone size is stated in some rows and not others, as once, few, many or a class when expanded.

clone size: -
V gene: TRBV6-4
J gene: TRBJ2-1
D gene: TRBD2
CDR3 protein: CASSSSGGGRNEQFF
CDR3 DNA: TGTGCCAGCAGTTCCTCGGGGGGGGGCCGGAATGAGCAGTTCTTC

clone size: -
V gene: TRBV5-4
J gene: TRBJ1-2
D gene: TRBD1
CDR3 protein: CASSLGGDRARGYTF
CDR3 DNA: TGTGCCAGCAGCTTGGGGGGGGACAGGGCTCGTGGCTACACCTTC

clone size: -
V gene: TRBV18
J gene: TRBJ1-5
D gene: -
CDR3 protein: CASSHLDSLHQPQHF
CDR3 DNA: TGTGCCAGCTCACACTTGGACAGTCTACATCAGCCCCAGCATTTT

clone size: -
V gene: TRBV6-5
J gene: TRBJ2-3
D gene: TRBD2
CDR3 protein: CASSYPGASGRTMQYF
CDR3 DNA: TGTGCCAGCAGTTACCCCGGGGCTAGCGGGAGGACCATGCAGTATTTT

clone size: -
V gene: TRBV3-1/TRBV3-2
J gene: TRBJ2-5
D gene: -
CDR3 protein: CASSLKTKEETQYF
CDR3 DNA: TGTGCCAGCAGCCTAAAGACTAAAGAGGAGACCCAGTACTTC

clone size: few
V gene: TRBV5-1
J gene: TRBJ1-1
D gene: -
CDR3 protein: CASSLSGRGTEAFF
CDR3 DNA: TGCGCCAGCAGCCTATCGGGGAGGGGAACTGAAGCTTTCTTT

clone size: -
V gene: TRBV3-1/TRBV3-2
J gene: TRBJ2-5
D gene: -
CDR3 protein: CASSQSNSGYNQETQYF
CDR3 DNA: TGTGCCAGCAGCCAATCGAACAGCGGGTACAACCAAGAGACCCAGTACTTC

clone size: -
V gene: TRBV7-3
J gene: TRBJ2-1
D gene: -
CDR3 protein: CASSLAQGGADYNEQFF
CDR3 DNA: TGTGCCAGCAGTTTAGCTCAGGGGGGCGCGGACTACAATGAGCAGTTCTTC

clone size: -
V gene: TRBV4-1
J gene: TRBJ2-1
D gene: TRBD2
CDR3 protein: CASSQDWGGIRNEQFF
CDR3 DNA: TGCGCCAGCAGCCAAGATTGGGGGGGGATACGCAATGAGCAGTTCTTC

clone size: -
V gene: TRBV12-1
J gene: TRBJ2-6
D gene: -
CDR3 protein: CASSLNRLSGANVLTF
CDR3 DNA: TGTGCCAGCAGCTTAAACAGGCTCTCTGGGGCCAACGTCCTGACTTTC

clone size: -
V gene: TRBV24-1
J gene: TRBJ1-5
D gene: -
CDR3 protein: CATSGQNWQPQHF
CDR3 DNA: TGTGCCACCAGTGGTCAGAATTGGCAGCCCCAGCATTTT

clone size: -
V gene: TRBV27
J gene: TRBJ1-2
D gene: -
CDR3 protein: CASSLFASGGVNGYTF
CDR3 DNA: TGTGCCAGCAGTTTATTTGCGTCGGGAGGGGTTAATGGCTACACCTTC

clone size: -
V gene: TRBV18
J gene: TRBJ2-2
D gene: TRBD2
CDR3 protein: CASSPATSGMTTGELFF
CDR3 DNA: TGTGCCAGCTCACCGGCGACTAGCGGGATGACCACCGGGGAGCTGTTTTTT

clone size: -
V gene: TRBV7-3
J gene: TRBJ2-3
D gene: TRBD2
CDR3 protein: CASSSGLAGGYTDTQYF
CDR3 DNA: TGTGCCAGCAGTTCCGGACTAGCGGGGGGGTACACAGATACGCAGTATTTT

clone size: -
V gene: TRBV7-2
J gene: TRBJ2-2
D gene: TRBD2
CDR3 protein: CASSLFTGGPGELFF
CDR3 DNA: TGTGCCAGCAGCTTATTTACGGGGGGGCCCGGGGAGCTGTTTTTT

clone size: -
V gene: TRBV15
J gene: TRBJ1-1
D gene: TRBD1
CDR3 protein: CATSRQGARGTEAFF
CDR3 DNA: TGTGCCACCAGCAGACAGGGGGCGCGAGGCACTGAAGCTTTCTTT

clone size: -
V gene: TRBV20-1
J gene: TRBJ1-1
D gene: -
CDR3 protein: CSASRGGGTEAFF
CDR3 DNA: TGCAGTGCTAGTCGGGGCGGGGGGACTGAAGCTTTCTTT

clone size: -
V gene: TRBV19
J gene: TRBJ1-2
D gene: TRBD1
CDR3 protein: CASSGRQGGYGYTF
CDR3 DNA: TGTGCCAGTAGTGGGCGACAGGGCGGCTATGGCTACACCTTC

clone size: -
V gene: TRBV11-1
J gene: TRBJ2-5
D gene: TRBD1
CDR3 protein: CASSKGQGASETQYF
CDR3 DNA: TGTGCCAGCAGCAAAGGACAGGGGGCTTCGGAGACCCAGTACTTC

clone size: -
V gene: TRBV30
J gene: TRBJ1-2
D gene: -
CDR3 protein: CAWIKRGGLGYTF
CDR3 DNA: TGTGCCTGGATTAAGAGGGGAGGGTTAGGCTACACCTTC

clone size: -
V gene: TRBV7-9
J gene: TRBJ2-7
D gene: -
CDR3 protein: CASSPRTLSYEQYF
CDR3 DNA: TGTGCCAGCAGCCCCCGGACACTCTCCTACGAGCAGTACTTC

clone size: -
V gene: TRBV19
J gene: TRBJ2-1
D gene: -
CDR3 protein: CASSIDPSAVYNEQFF
CDR3 DNA: TGTGCCAGTAGTATAGACCCTAGCGCTGTCTACAATGAGCAGTTCTTC

clone size: -
V gene: TRBV19
J gene: TRBJ1-1
D gene: -
CDR3 protein: CASSRDYQNTEAFF
CDR3 DNA: TGTGCCAGTAGCCGGGACTATCAAAACACTGAAGCTTTCTTT

clone size: -
V gene: TRBV5-1
J gene: TRBJ2-3
D gene: -
CDR3 protein: CASRWSRGGESDTQYF
CDR3 DNA: TGCGCCAGCAGATGGAGCAGGGGTGGAGAATCAGATACGCAGTATTTT

clone size: -
V gene: TRBV7-6
J gene: TRBJ1-1
D gene: -
CDR3 protein: CASSFGGSATEAFF
CDR3 DNA: TGTGCCAGCAGCTTTGGAGGTTCGGCCACTGAAGCTTTCTTT

clone size: -
V gene: TRBV18
J gene: TRBJ2-3
D gene: TRBD2
CDR3 protein: CASSSGTSGTDTQYF
CDR3 DNA: TGTGCCAGCTCATCCGGGACTAGCGGGACCGATACGCAGTATTTT

clone size: -
V gene: TRBV7-9
J gene: TRBJ1-2
D gene: -
CDR3 protein: CASSHDGVYGYTF
CDR3 DNA: TGTGCCAGCAGCCATGACGGAGTCTATGGCTACACCTTC

clone size: -
V gene: TRBV19
J gene: TRBJ1-5
D gene: -
CDR3 protein: CASSILDSGNQPQHF
CDR3 DNA: TGTGCCAGTAGTATACTCGACAGCGGCAATCAGCCCCAGCATTTT

clone size: -
V gene: TRBV25-1
J gene: TRBJ2-1
D gene: TRBD2
CDR3 protein: CASSASSGAYNEQFF
CDR3 DNA: TGTGCCAGCAGTGCCTCTAGCGGGGCCTACAATGAGCAGTTCTTC

clone size: few
V gene: TRBV7-2
J gene: TRBJ2-7
D gene: TRBD1
CDR3 protein: CASSASGTGISYEQYF
CDR3 DNA: TGTGCCAGCAGCGCCTCCGGGACAGGTATCTCCTACGAGCAGTACTTC

clone size: once
V gene: TRBV6-2/TRBV6-3
J gene: TRBJ2-3
D gene: TRBD1
CDR3 protein: CASSYVGQNTDTQYF
CDR3 DNA: TGTGCCAGCAGTTACGTGGGACAGAACACAGATACGCAGTATTTT

clone size: -
V gene: TRBV3-1/TRBV3-2
J gene: TRBJ1-2
D gene: -
CDR3 protein: CASSKTPNYGYTF
CDR3 DNA: TGTGCCAGCAGCAAGACACCTAACTATGGCTACACCTTC

clone size: -
V gene: TRBV6-2/TRBV6-3
J gene: TRBJ2-5
D gene: -
CDR3 protein: CASSYRVTGRKTQYF
CDR3 DNA: TGTGCCAGCAGTTACAGGGTGACAGGTCGTAAGACCCAGTACTTC

clone size: -
V gene: TRBV15
J gene: TRBJ1-1
D gene: -
CDR3 protein: CATSRDLSEAFF
CDR3 DNA: TGTGCCACCAGCAGAGATTTATCTGAAGCTTTCTTT

clone size: once
V gene: TRBV19
J gene: TRBJ2-7
D gene: TRBD1
CDR3 protein: CASSIRQGYEQYF
CDR3 DNA: TGTGCCAGTAGTATCCGACAGGGCTACGAGCAGTACTTC

clone size: -
V gene: TRBV2
J gene: TRBJ1-6
D gene: TRBD1
CDR3 protein: CASRTGTGSPLHF
CDR3 DNA: TGTGCCAGCAGGACAGGGACTGGATCACCCCTCCACTTT

clone size: -
V gene: TRBV7-6
J gene: TRBJ2-3
D gene: TRBD2
CDR3 protein: CASSLTSGRLDTQYF
CDR3 DNA: TGTGCCAGCAGCTTGACTAGCGGGAGGTTAGATACGCAGTATTTT

clone size: -
V gene: TRBV7-9
J gene: TRBJ1-1
D gene: -
CDR3 protein: CASSGIGGTEAFF
CDR3 DNA: TGTGCCAGCAGCGGGATAGGAGGCACTGAAGCTTTCTTT

clone size: -
V gene: TRBV19
J gene: TRBJ2-7
D gene: TRBD2
CDR3 protein: CARSRGRRARSYEQYF
CDR3 DNA: TGTGCCAGATCGCGGGGGAGGCGCGCCCGTTCCTACGAGCAGTACTTC

clone size: -
V gene: TRBV19
J gene: TRBJ1-1
D gene: TRBD1
CDR3 protein: CASSSGTGSVLGAFF
CDR3 DNA: TGTGCCAGTAGTTCCGGGACAGGGTCAGTTCTCGGAGCTTTCTTT

clone size: -
V gene: TRBV11-1
J gene: TRBJ2-1
D gene: TRBD1
CDR3 protein: CASSQIDRGNYNEQFF
CDR3 DNA: TGTGCCAGCAGCCAGATTGACAGGGGAAACTACAATGAGCAGTTCTTC

clone size: -
V gene: TRBV19
J gene: TRBJ1-1
D gene: TRBD1
CDR3 protein: CASSLRTGYVTEAFF
CDR3 DNA: TGTGCCAGTAGTCTCCGGACAGGATACGTCACTGAAGCTTTCTTT

clone size: -
V gene: TRBV6-5
J gene: TRBJ2-7
D gene: TRBD2
CDR3 protein: CASRGGRGYEQYF
CDR3 DNA: TGTGCCAGCAGGGGTGGGAGGGGCTACGAGCAGTACTTC

clone size: -
V gene: TRBV2
J gene: TRBJ1-2
D gene: -
CDR3 protein: CASSEAYAGTVYGYTF
CDR3 DNA: TGTGCCAGCAGTGAAGCTTATGCCGGGACTGTCTATGGCTACACCTTC

clone size: -
V gene: TRBV18
J gene: TRBJ1-3
D gene: -
CDR3 protein: CASSPLSSGNTIYF
CDR3 DNA: TGTGCCAGCTCACCACTCAGCTCTGGAAACACCATATATTTT

clone size: -
V gene: TRBV27
J gene: TRBJ2-4
D gene: TRBD1
CDR3 protein: CASSPGQGRNIQYF
CDR3 DNA: TGTGCCAGCAGCCCCGGACAGGGGAGGAACATTCAGTACTTC

clone size: -
V gene: TRBV7-8
J gene: TRBJ2-7
D gene: -
CDR3 protein: CASSFMRAGEQYF
CDR3 DNA: TGTGCCAGCAGCTTCATGCGGGCGGGGGAGCAGTACTTC